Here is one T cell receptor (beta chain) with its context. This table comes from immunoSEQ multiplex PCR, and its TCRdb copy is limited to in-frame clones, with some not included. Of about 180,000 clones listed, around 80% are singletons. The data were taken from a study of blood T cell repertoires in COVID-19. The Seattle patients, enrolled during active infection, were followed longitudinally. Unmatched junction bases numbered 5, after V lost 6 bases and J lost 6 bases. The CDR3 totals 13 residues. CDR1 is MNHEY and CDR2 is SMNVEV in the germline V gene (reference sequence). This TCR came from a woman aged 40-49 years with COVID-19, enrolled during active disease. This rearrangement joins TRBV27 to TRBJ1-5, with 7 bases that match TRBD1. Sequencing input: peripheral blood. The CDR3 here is CASSDRESQPQHF. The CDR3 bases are TGTGCCAGCAGCGACAGGGAGAGTCAGCCCCAGCATTTT.